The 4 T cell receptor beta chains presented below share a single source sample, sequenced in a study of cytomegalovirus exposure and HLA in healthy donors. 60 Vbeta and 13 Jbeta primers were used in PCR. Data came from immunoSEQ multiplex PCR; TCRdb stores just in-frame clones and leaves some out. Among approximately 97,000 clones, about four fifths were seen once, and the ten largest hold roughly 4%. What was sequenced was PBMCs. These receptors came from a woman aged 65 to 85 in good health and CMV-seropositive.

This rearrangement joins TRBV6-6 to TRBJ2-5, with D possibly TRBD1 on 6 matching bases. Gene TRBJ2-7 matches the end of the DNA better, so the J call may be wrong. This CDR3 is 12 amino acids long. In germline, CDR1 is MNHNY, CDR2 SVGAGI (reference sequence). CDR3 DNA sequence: TGTGCCAGCAGTTCCCCACAGGGCGAGCAGTACTTC. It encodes CASSSPQGEQYF.

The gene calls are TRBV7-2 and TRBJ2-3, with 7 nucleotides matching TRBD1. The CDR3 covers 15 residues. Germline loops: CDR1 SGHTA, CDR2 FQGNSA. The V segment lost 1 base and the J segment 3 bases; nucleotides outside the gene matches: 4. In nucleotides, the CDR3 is TGTGCCAGCAGCTTAGGGGACAGAAAAACAGATACGCAGTATTTT. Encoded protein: CASSLGDRKTDTQYF.

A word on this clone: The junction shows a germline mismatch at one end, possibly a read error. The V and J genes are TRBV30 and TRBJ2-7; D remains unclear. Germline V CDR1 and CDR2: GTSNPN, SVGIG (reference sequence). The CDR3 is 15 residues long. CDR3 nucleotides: TGTGCCCGGAGTGTTTCGGTTTGGAGCTCCTACGAGCAGTACTTC. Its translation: CARSVSVWSSYEQYF.

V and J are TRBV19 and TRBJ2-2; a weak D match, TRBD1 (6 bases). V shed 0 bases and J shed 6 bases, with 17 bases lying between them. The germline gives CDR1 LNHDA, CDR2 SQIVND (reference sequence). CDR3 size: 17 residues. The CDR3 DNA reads TGTGCCAGTAGTATAGATCGAGGCTGGGGGCTGGCCGGGGAGCTGTTTTTT. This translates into CASSIDRGWGLAGELFF.